The clone carrying this T cell receptor beta chain was counted ten times or more. Its antigen is currently unknown. Construction of the TCRbeta library involved unique molecular identifiers. TCRdb itself ran the PCR reads through MiXCR, one entry per CDR3 protein. The top ten hold roughly a fifth of the sample, which has under 100,000 distinct CDR3 sequences, 15% to 18% seen once. This entry is derived from a study of T-cell reconstitution after alpha-beta-depleted transplantation in children. Study conclusions and caveats: Where some patients showed high TCRbeta diversity at day 60, it came from recipient T cells and thymic progenitors that had survived. Counts and diversity of T cells one year after transplant came mostly from newly produced T cells.

V lost 6 bases, J lost 3 bases, and 23 bases lay in between. Germline lookup yields CDR1 MGHDK and CDR2 SYGVNS. This CDR3 has 17 residues. The V call is TRBV25-1, the J call TRBJ2-5; D is unresolved. Sequencing was performed on PBMCs, mostly from graft donor cells, taken 180 days after TCRalphabeta/CD19-depleted stem cell transplant. The origin of this receptor is a male patient aged 2-15 years who had a stem cell transplant for acute lymphoblastic leukemia, so the T cells may come from the graft donor. CDR3 nucleotide sequence: TGTGCCAGCAGCGACGCTTCCACAGCCTGGGCTAAAGAGACCCAGTACTTC. This translates into CASSDASTAWAKETQYF.